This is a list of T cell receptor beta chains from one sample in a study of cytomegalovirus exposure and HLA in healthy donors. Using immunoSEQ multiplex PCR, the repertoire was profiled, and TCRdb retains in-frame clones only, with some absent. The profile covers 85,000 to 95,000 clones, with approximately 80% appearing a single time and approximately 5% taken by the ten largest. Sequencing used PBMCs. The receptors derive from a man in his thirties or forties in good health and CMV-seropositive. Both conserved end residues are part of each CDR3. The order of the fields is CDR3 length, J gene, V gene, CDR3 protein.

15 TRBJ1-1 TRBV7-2 CASSLTTGVNTEAFF
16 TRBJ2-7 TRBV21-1 CASGKKREAFSYEQYF
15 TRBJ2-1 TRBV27 CASSYGTGDYNEQFF
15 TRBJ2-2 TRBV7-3 CASSHRDSGTGELFF
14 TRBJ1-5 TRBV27 CASRRTGSNQPQHF
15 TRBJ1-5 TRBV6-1 CASIWSRTGGQPQHF
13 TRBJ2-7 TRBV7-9 CASSSTTGGGQYF
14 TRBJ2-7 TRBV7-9 CSSSLGDIYYEQYF
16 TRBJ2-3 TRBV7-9 CASSLDLAGGLDTQYF
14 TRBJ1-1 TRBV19 CASSIKGSNTEAFF
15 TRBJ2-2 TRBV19 CASSIGPLTTGELFF
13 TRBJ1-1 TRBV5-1 CASSLELNTEAFF
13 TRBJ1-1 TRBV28 CASSFSGTGEAFF
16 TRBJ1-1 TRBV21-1 CASSKEGWQRRTEAFF
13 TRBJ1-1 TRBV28 CASSFQGRSEAFF
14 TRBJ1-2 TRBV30 CASPKPAGNYGYTF
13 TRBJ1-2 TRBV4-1 CASSQEGAVSYTF
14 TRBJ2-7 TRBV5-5 CASSVSRVGYEQYF
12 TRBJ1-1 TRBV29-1 CSDDRSSTEAFF
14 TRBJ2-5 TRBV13 CASSSAGMGETQYF
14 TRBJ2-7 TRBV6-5 CASSYLEGTYEQYF
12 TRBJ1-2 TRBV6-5 CASRGVTHGYTF
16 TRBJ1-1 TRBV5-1 CASSTGTGTPNTEAFF
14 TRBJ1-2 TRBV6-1 CASSEVGEGYGYTF
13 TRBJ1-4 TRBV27 CASRPTGTEKLFF
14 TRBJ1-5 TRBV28 CASSPQGAYQPQHF
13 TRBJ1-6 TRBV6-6 CASSYRGNSPLHF
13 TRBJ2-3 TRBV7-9 CASSLLRADTQYF
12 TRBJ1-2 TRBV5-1 CASSPEGYGYTF
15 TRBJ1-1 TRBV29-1 CSVVPPRQGNTEAFF
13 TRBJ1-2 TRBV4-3 CASSSKTGGGYTF
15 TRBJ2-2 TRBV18 CASSPPSGTTGELFF
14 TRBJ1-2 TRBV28 CASSFGTIQDGYTF
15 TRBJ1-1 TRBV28 CASSHSTGSNTEAFF
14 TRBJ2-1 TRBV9 CASSVTSADNEQFF
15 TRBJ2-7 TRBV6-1 CASTSGGFGSYEQYF
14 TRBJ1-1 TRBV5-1 CASSMKGQSTEAFF
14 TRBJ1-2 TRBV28 CASSLSDSLKGYTF
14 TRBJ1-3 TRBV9 CASSLMTGGNTIYF
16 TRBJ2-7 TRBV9 CASSVDRDRATYEQYF
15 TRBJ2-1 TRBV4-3 CASSRGRGAYNEQFF
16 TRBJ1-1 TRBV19 CASSIVSARLNTEAFF
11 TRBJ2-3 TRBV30 CAWTYTDTQYF
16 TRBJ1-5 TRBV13 CASSLPGQGGDQPQHF
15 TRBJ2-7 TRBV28 CASSPGPGMTHEQYF
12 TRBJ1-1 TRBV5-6 CASRRRDTEAFF
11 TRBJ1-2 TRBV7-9 CASSPSGGYTF
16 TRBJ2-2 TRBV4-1 CASSNGQERDTGELFF
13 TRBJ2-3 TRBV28 CASVAGGTDTQYF
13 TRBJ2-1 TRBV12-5 CASRRDSYNEQFF
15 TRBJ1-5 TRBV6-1 CASSESLGSYQPQHF
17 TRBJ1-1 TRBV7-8 CASSSAGLSQGEIEAFF
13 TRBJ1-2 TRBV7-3 CASSQQGKGGYTF
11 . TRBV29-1 CSVNWAREQYF
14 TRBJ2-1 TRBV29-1 CSVAILSSYNEQFF
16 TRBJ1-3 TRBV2 CAHNGGQGDSGNTIYF
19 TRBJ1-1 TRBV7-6 CASSRSEPRAAQGDTEAFF
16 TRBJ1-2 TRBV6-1 CASSESGTGAGYGYTF